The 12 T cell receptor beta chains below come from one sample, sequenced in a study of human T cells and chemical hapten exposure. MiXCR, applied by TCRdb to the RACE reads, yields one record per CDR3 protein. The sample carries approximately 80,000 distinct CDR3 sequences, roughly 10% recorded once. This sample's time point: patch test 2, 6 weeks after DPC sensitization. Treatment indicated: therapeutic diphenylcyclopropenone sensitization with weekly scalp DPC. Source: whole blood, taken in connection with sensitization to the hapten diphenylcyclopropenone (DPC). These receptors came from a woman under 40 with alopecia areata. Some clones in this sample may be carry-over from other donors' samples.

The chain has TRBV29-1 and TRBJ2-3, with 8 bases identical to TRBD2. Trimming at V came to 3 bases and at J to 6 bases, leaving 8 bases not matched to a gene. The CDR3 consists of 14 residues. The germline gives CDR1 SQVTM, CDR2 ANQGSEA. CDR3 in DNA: TGCAGCGTTGAGGTCCAGCGGGAGTACGATACGCAGTATTTT. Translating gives CSVEVQREYDTQYF.

DNA for the CDR3: TGTGCCAGCAGCCAAGATACTAGCGGGGCCTACAATGAGCAGTTCTTC. It specifies CASSQDTSGAYNEQFF. The chain uses TRBV3-1 and TRBJ2-1; TRBD2 matches at 10 bases. Losses at the gene ends were 0 bases for V and 2 bases for J; bases not matched to a gene: 1. Looked up from germline, CDR1 is LGHDT and CDR2 is YNNKEL (reference sequence). CDR3 length: 16 amino acids.

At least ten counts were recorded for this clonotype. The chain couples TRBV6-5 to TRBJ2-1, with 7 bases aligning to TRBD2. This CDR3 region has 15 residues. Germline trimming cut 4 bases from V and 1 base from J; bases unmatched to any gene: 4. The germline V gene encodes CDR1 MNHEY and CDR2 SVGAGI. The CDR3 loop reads CASSWGGTSYNEQFF. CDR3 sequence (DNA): TGTGCCAGCAGTTGGGGGGGGACTTCCTACAATGAGCAGTTCTTC.

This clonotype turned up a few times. CDR3 DNA: TGTGCCAGCAGCTCCCAAGGACAGGGAGGGACTGAAGCTTTCTTT. Protein product: CASSSQGQGGTEAFF. This chain connects TRBV7-8 to TRBJ1-1; 8 nucleotides align to TRBD1. Per the germline V gene, CDR1 is SGHVS and CDR2 is FQNEAQ. The CDR3 sequence is 15 residues long. Losses at the gene ends were 4 bases for V and 5 bases for J; bases not matched to a gene: 9.

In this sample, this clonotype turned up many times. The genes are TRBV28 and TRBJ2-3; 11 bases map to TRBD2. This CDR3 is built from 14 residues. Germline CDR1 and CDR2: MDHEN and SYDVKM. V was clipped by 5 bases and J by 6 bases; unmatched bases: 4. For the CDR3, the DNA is TGTGCCAGCAGTCGTAGCGGGAGGGCGGATACGCAGTATTTT. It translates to CASSRSGRADTQYF. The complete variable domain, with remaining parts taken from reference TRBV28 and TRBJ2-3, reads DVKVTQSSRYLVKRTGEKVFLECVQDMDHENMFWYRQDPGLGLRLIYFSYDVKMKEKGDIPEGYSVSREKKERFSLILESASTNQTSMYLCASSRSGRADTQYFGPGTRLTVL.

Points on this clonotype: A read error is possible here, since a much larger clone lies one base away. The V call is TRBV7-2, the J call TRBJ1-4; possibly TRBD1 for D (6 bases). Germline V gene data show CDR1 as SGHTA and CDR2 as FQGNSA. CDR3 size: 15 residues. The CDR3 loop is CGSSSQGPTNEKLFF. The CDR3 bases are TGTGGCAGCAGCTCACAGGGCCCAACTAATGAAAAACTGTTTTTT.

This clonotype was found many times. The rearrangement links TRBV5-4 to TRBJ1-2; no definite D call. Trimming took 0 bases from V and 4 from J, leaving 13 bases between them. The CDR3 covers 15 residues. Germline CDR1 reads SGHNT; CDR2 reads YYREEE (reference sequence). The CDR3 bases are TGTGCCAGCAGCTTGGTGGACCCAAGAACCTATGGCTACACCTTC. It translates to CASSLVDPRTYGYTF.

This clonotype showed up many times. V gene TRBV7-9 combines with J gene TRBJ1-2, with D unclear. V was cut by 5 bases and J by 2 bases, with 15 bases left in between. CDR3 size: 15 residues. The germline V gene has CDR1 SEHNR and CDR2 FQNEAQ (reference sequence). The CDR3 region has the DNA TGTGCCAGCAGCCTAGAGGTCGGGCAGAACTATGGCTACACCTTC. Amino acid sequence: CASSLEVGQNYGYTF. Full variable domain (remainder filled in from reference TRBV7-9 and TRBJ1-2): DTGVSQNPRHKITKRGQNVTFRCDPISEHNRLYWYRQTLGQGPEFLTYFQNEAQLEKSRLLSDRFSAERPKGSFSTLEIQRTEQGDSAMYLCASSLEVGQNYGYTFGSGTRLTVV.

The CDR3 DNA follows: TGTGCCAGCAGTTATATGGCAGAGGCGAACAATGAGCAGTTCTTC. This codes for CASSYMAEANNEQFF. The V and J genes are TRBV6-2 or TRBV6-3 and TRBJ2-1; D is undetermined. Germline lookup yields CDR1 MNHEY and CDR2 SVGEGT. The CDR3 is 15 residues long. The V end lost 3 bases, the J end lost 5 bases, and 14 bases lay between the germline ends.

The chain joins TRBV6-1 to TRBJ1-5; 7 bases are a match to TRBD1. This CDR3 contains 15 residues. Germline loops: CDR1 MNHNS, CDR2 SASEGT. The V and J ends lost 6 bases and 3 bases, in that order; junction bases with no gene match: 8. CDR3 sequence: CASRSTGRDNQPQHF. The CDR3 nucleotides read TGTGCCAGCAGATCGACAGGGAGGGACAATCAGCCCCAGCATTTT.

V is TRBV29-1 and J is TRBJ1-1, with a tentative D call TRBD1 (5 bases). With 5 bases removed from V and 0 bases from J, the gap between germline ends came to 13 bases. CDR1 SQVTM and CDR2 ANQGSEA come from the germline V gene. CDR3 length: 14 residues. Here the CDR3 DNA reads TGCAGCGTTAGGCCCCCGGGGCTGAACACTGAAGCTTTCTTT. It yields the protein CSVRPPGLNTEAFF. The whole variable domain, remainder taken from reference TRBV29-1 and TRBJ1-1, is SAVISQKPSRDICQRGTSLTIQCQVDSQVTMMFWYRQQPGQSLTLIATANQGSEATYESGFVIDKFPISRPNLTFSTLTVSNMSPEDSSIYLCSVRPPGLNTEAFFGQGTRLTVV.

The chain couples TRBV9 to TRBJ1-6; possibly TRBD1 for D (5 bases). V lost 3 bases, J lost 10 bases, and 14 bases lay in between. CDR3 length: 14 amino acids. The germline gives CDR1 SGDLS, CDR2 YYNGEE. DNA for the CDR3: TGTGCCAGCAGCGAATCCCAGGGCAGGTCACCCCTCCACTTT. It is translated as CASSESQGRSPLHF.